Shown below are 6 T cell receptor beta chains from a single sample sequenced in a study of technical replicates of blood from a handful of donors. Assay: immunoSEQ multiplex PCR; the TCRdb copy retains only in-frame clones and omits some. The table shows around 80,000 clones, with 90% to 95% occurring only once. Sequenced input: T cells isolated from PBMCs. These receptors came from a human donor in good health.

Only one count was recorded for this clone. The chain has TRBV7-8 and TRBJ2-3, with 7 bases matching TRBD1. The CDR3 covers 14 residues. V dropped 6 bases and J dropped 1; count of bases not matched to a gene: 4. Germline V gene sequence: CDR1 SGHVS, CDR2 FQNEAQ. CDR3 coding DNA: TGTGCCAGCAGACGTACAGGGGGCACAGATACGCAGTATTTT. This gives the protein CASRRTGGTDTQYF.

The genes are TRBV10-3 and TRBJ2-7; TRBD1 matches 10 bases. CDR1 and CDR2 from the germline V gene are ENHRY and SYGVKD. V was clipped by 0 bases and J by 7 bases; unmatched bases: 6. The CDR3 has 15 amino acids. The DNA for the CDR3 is TGTGCCATCAGTGAGTCCGGGACAGGGGTGGGGGAGCAGTACTTC. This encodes CAISESGTGVGEQYF.

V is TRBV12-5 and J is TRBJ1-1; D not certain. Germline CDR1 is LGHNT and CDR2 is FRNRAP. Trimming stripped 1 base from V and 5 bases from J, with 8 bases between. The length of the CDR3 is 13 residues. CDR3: CASGLAIRTEAFF. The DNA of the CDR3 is TGTGCTAGTGGTTTGGCCATACGGACTGAAGCTTTCTTT. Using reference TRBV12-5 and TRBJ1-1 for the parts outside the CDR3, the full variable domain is DARVTQTPRHKVTEMGQEVTMRCQPILGHNTVFWYRQTMMQGLELLAYFRNRAPLDDSGMPKDRFSAEMPDATLATLKIQPSEPRDSAVYFCASGLAIRTEAFFGQGTRLTVV.

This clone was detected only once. CDR3 residues: CASSRWTGQEQPQHF. In DNA, the CDR3 is TGTGCCAGCAGCCGGTGGACAGGGCAGGAACAGCCCCAGCATTTT. The chain has TRBV27 and TRBJ1-5; 8 bases map to TRBD1. Unmatched junction bases numbered 11, after V lost 6 bases and J lost 7 bases. Germline values: CDR1 MNHEY, CDR2 SMNVEV (reference sequence). The CDR3 has 15 amino acids.

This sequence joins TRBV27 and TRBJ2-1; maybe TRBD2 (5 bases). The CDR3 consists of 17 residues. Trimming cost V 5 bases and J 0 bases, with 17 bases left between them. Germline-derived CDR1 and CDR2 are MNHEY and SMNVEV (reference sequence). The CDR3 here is CASSIQRLGGSYNEQFF. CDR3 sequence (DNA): TGTGCCAGCAGTATACAACGCCTCGGAGGCTCCTACAATGAGCAGTTCTTC.

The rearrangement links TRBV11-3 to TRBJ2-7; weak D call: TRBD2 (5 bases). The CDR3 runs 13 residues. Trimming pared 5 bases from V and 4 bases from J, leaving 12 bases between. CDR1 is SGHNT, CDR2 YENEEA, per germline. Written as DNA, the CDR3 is TGTGCCAGCAGCAACCGGGGAGCTTACGAGCAGTACTTC. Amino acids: CASSNRGAYEQYF.